The T cell receptor beta chain described here comes from a study of cytomegalovirus exposure and HLA in healthy donors. Researchers ran the PCR with 60 Vbeta and 13 Jbeta primers. Profiled with immunoSEQ multiplex PCR; TCRdb holds only in-frame clones, not every one. The repertoire has under 150,000 clones, about four fifths of them found once; the top ten carry 1.1%. The trim removed 6 bases at V and 9 bases at J, leaving 8 bases unmatched. Germline-derived CDR1 and CDR2 are ENHRY and SYGVKD. The length of the CDR3 is 14 residues. This clonotype was obtained from a male donor in good health and CMV-seronegative. Input material: PBMCs. The rearrangement joins TRBV10-3 to TRBJ1-6; 7 bases agree with TRBD1. CDR3 amino acids: CAIRDRPMASPLHF. The CDR3 DNA follows: TGTGCCATCAGGGACAGGCCGATGGCTTCACCCCTCCACTTT.